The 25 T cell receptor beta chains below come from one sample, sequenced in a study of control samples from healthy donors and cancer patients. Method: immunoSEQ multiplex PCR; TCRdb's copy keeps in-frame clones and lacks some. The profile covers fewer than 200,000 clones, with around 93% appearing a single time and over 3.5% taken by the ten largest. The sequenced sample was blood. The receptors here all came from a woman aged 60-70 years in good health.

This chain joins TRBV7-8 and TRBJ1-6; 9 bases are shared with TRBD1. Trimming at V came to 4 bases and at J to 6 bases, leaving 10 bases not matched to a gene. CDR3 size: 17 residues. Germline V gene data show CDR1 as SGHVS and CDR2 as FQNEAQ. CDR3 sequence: CASSSLGGQGGNSPLHF. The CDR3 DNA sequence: TGTGCCAGCAGCTCCTTGGGGGGACAGGGTGGTAATTCACCCCTCCACTTT.

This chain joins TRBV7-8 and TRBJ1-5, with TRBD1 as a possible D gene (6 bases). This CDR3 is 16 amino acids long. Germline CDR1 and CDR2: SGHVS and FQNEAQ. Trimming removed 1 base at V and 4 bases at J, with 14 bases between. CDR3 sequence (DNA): TGTGCCAGCAGCTTAGAAAGGACAGAGAAAAATCAGCCCCAGCATTTT. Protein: CASSLERTEKNQPQHF.

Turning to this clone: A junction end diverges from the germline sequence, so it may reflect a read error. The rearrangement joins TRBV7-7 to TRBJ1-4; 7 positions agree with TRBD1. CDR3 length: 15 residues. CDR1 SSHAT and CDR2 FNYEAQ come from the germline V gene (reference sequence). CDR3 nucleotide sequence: TGTGCTAGCAGCCGCCTCTCAGGGGGGAATGAAAAACTGTTTTTT. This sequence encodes CASSRLSGGNEKLFF.

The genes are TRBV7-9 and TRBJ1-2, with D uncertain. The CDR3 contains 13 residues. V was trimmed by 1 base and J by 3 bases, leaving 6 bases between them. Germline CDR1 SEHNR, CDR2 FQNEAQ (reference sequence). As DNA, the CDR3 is TGTGCCAGCAGCTTAGGGTCCGACTATGGCTACACCTTC. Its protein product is CASSLGSDYGYTF.

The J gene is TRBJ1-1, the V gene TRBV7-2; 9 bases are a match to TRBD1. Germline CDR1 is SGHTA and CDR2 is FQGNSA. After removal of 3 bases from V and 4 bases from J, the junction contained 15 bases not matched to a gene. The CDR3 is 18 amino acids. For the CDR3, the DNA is TGTGCCAGCAGCTTCGGTCGGGCACAGGGGGCGCGTAGCACTGAAGCTTTCTTT. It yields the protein CASSFGRAQGARSTEAFF.

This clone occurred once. The CDR3 bases are TGTGCCAGCAGCCAAGGACAGGGGAAGGGGCAGCCCCAGCATTTT. Its protein is CASSQGQGKGQPQHF. The chain couples TRBV3-1 (or the pseudogene TRBV3-2) to TRBJ1-5; TRBD1 agrees at 8 bases. Germline V gives CDR1 LGHDT, CDR2 YNNKEL (reference sequence). V trimming: 1 base; J trimming: 7 bases; junction bases outside the gene matches: 6. This CDR3 comprises 15 residues.

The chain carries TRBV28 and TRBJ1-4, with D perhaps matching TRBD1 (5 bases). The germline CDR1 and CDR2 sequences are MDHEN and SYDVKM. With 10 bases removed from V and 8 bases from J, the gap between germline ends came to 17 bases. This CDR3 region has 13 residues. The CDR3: CATFSWGLEKLFF. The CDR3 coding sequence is TGTGCCACATTTAGTTGGGGCTTGGAAAAACTGTTTTTT.

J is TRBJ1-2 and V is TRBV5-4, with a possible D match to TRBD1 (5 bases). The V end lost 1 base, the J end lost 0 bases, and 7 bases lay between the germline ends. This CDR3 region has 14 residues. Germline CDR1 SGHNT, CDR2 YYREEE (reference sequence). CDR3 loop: CASSLQGSNYGYTF. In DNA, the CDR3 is TGTGCCAGCAGCTTGCAGGGTTCTAACTATGGCTACACCTTC.

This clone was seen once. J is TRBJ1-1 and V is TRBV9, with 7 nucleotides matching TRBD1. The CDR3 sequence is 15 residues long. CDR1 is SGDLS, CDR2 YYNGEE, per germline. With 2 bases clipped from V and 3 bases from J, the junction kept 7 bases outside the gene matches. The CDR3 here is CASSVRPQGDTEAFF. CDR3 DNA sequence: TGTGCCAGCAGCGTTAGACCTCAGGGGGACACTGAAGCTTTCTTT.

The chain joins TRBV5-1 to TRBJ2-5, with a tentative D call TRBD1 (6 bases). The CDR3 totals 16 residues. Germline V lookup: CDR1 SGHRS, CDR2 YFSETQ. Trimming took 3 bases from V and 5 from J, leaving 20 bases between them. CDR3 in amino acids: CASSSTARGQGETQYF. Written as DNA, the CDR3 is TGCGCCAGCAGCTCGACCGCCCGGGGACAAGGGGAGACCCAGTACTTC.

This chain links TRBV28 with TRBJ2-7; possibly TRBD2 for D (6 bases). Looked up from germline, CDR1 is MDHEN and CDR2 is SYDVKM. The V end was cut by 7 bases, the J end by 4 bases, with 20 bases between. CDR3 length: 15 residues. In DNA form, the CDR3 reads TGTGCCAGCACCCCCCTCCCGGGAGTCAGTTACGAGCAGTACTTC. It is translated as CASTPLPGVSYEQYF. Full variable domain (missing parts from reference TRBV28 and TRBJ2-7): DVKVTQSSRYLVKRTGEKVFLECVQDMDHENMFWYRQDPGLGLRLIYFSYDVKMKEKGDIPEGYSVSREKKERFSLILESASTNQTSMYLCASTPLPGVSYEQYFGPGTRLTVT.

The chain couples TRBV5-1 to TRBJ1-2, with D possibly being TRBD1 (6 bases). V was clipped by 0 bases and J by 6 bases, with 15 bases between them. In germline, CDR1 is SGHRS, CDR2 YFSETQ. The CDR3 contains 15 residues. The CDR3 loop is CASSLGGAQTDGYTF. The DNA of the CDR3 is TGCGCCAGCAGCTTGGGGGGGGCCCAGACTGATGGCTACACCTTC.

CDR3 nucleotide sequence: TGTGCCAGCACTCCGCCGGGACTAGCACCGCGGGATACGCAGTATTTT. It yields the protein CASTPPGLAPRDTQYF. The chain has TRBV2 and TRBJ2-3, with TRBD2 matching over 9 bases. Trimming removed 7 bases from V and 6 bases from J; junction bases left unmatched: 14. This CDR3 has 16 residues. The germline gives CDR1 SNHLY, CDR2 FYNNEI.

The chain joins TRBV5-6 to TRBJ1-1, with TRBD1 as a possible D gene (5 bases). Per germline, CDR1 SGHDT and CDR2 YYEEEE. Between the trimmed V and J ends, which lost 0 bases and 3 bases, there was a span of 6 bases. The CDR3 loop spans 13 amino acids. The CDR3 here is CASSLGRDTEAFF. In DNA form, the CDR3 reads TGTGCCAGCAGCTTGGGCAGGGACACTGAAGCTTTCTTT.

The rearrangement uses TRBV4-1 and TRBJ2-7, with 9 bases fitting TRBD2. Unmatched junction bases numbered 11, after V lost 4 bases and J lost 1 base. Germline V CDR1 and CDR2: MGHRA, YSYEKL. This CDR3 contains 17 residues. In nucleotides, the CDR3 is TGCGCCAGCAGCCCTTCAAAGTTAGGACTAGCGTCCTACGAGCAGTACTTC. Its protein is CASSPSKLGLASYEQYF.

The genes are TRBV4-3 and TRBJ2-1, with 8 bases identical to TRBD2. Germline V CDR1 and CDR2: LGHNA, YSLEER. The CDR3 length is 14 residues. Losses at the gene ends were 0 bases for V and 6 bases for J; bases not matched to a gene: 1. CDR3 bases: TGCGCCAGCAGCCAAGAAGCGGGGGTCAATGAGCAGTTCTTC. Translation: CASSQEAGVNEQFF.

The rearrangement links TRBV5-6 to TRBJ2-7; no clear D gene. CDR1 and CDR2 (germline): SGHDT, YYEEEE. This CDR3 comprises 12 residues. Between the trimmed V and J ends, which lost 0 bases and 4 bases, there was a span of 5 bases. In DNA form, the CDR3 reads TGTGCCAGCAGCTTGGACGGGTACGAGCAGTACTTC. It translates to CASSLDGYEQYF.

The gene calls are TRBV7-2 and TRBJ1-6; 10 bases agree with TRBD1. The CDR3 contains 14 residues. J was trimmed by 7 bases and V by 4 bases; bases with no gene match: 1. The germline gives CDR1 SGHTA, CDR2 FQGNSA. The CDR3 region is CASSSDRGNSPLHF. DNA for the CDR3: TGTGCCAGCAGCTCGGACAGGGGGAATTCACCCCTCCACTTT.

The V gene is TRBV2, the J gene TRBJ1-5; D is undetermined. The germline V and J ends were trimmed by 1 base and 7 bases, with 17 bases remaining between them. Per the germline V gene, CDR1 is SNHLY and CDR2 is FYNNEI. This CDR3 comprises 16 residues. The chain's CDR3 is CASSEDFSEGGQPQHF. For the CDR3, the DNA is TGTGCCAGCAGTGAAGATTTCTCGGAGGGCGGCCAGCCCCAGCATTTT.

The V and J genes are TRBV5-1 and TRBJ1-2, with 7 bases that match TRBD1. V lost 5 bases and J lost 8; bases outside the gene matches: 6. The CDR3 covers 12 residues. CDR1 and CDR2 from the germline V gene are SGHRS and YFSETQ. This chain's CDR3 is CASRGDREGYTF. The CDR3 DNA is TGCGCCAGCAGGGGAGACAGGGAGGGCTACACCTTC.

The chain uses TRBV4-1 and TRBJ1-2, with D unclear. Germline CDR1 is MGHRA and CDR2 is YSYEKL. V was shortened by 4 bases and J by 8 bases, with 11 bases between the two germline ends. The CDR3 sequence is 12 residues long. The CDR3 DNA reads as TGCGCCAGCAGCCCACTACTCGGGGGCTACACCTTC. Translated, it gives CASSPLLGGYTF.

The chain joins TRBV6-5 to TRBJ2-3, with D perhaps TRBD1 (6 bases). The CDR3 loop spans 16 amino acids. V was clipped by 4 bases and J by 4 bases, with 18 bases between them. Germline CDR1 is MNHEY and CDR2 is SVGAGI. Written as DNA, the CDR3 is TGTGCCAGCAGTTCAGGACAGCATTACGGGGCAGATACGCAGTATTTT. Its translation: CASSSGQHYGADTQYF.

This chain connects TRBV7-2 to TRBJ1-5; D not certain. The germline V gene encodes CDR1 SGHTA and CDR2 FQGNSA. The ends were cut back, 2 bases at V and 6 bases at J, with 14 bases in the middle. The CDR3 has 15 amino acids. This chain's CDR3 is CASSLWSGRGQPQHF. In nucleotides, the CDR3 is TGTGCCAGCAGCTTATGGTCTGGACGAGGTCAGCCCCAGCATTTT.

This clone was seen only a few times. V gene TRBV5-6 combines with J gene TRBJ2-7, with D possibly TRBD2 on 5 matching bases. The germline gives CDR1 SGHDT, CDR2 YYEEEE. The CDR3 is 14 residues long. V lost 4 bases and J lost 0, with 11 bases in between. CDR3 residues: CASSRGRSSYEQYF. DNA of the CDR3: TGTGCCAGCAGCCGAGGGCGGAGCTCCTACGAGCAGTACTTC.

CDR3 in DNA: TGCGCCAGCAGCTCTACGGCCGGAAACACCATATATTTT. It codes for CASSSTAGNTIYF. V gene TRBV5-1 combines with J gene TRBJ1-3; no clear D gene. CDR1 SGHRS and CDR2 YFSETQ come from the germline V gene. This CDR3 is built from 13 residues. Trimming stripped 3 bases from V and 4 bases from J, with 8 bases between.